Listed below are T cell receptor beta chains from one sample, sequenced in a study of blood T cell repertoires in COVID-19. Profiled with immunoSEQ multiplex PCR; TCRdb holds only in-frame clones, not every one. Of roughly 250,000 clones listed, approximately 90% are singletons. Specimen: PBMCs or T cells enriched from blood (not recorded which). The receptors come from a middle-aged woman with acute COVID-19. Both conserved end residues are part of each CDR3. Fields, in order: D gene, clone size, J gene, V gene, CDR3 DNA, CDR3 protein. A D gene is named only where the DNA matches it firmly. Size tells how often a clone was seen (once, few, many) or the class of an expanded clone, and some rows leave it out.

>.|.|TRBJ1-5|TRBV28
TGTGCCAGCAGCTTAGGACAGAAAAATCAGCCCCAGCATTTT
CASSLGQKNQPQHF
>.|.|TRBJ2-1|TRBV9
TGTGCCAGCAGCGTAGATAGCAACCCGGGACTGTACAATGAGCAGTTCTTC
CASSVDSNPGLYNEQFF
>TRBD1|.|TRBJ2-7|TRBV2
TGTGCCAGCACATCTTGGGACAGGGCGTACGAGCAGTACTTC
CASTSWDRAYEQYF
>.|.|TRBJ1-2|TRBV12-2
TGTGCAAGTCGCTTAGCTCCCGGGACAGGGATGCGCGGCTATGGCTACACCTTC
CASRLAPGTGMRGYGYTF
>TRBD1|.|TRBJ1-2|TRBV27
TGTGCCAGCAGTCCCTTACAGGGGGGGAGCTATGGCTACACCTTC
CASSPLQGGSYGYTF
>TRBD1|few|TRBJ2-7|TRBV5-1
TGCGCCAACCACAGGGGGCCCATAGGGTACGAGCAGTACTTC
CANHRGPIGYEQYF
>.|.|TRBJ1-1|TRBV10-3
TGTGCCATCAGTGTTCAGGAAAACACTGAAGCTTTCTTT
CAISVQENTEAFF
>.|.|TRBJ2-3|TRBV27
TGTGCCAGCAGTCCCGAACTTAGCACAGATACGCAGTATTTT
CASSPELSTDTQYF
>TRBD1|.|TRBJ2-5|TRBV5-6
TGTGCCAGCACCCTGCAGGGACAGGGGGAGCTGCGGACCCAGTACTTC
CASTLQGQGELRTQYF
>TRBD2|.|TRBJ2-3|TRBV5-1
TGCGCCAGCAGCTTGAGAGGGCGGGAGCCCACAGATACGCAGTATTTT
CASSLRGREPTDTQYF
>TRBD1|.|TRBJ2-4|TRBV2
TGTGCCAGCAGCTGGACAGGGGAAAACATTCAGTACTTC
CASSWTGENIQYF
>TRBD1|once|TRBJ1-2|TRBV10-3
TGTGCCATCAGTTCGGACAGGGCGTATGGCTACACCTTC
CAISSDRAYGYTF
>TRBD1|.|TRBJ1-2|TRBV28
TGTGCCAGCATAAGGGGACAGGGGGCAGGCTATGGCTACACCTTC
CASIRGQGAGYGYTF
>.|.|TRBJ1-1|TRBV6-5
TGTGCCAGCTCGGTGGTTGCTGAAGCTTTCTTT
CASSVVAEAFF
>TRBD2|.|TRBJ2-1|TRBV18
TGTGCCAGCTCACCGGGGCGGGAGGGCTCCTACAATGAGCAGTTCTTC
CASSPGREGSYNEQFF
>.|.|TRBJ1-1|TRBV7-8
TGTGCCAGCAGCTTTCCAGGGCAAACTGAAGCTTTCTTT
CASSFPGQTEAFF
>TRBD1|.|TRBJ1-1|TRBV13
TGTGCCAGCAGCCCCGACAGGGGGCGGACTGAAGCTTTCTTT
CASSPDRGRTEAFF
>.|few|TRBJ2-3|TRBV4-2
TGTGCCAGCAGCCAAGACACTTTCAGCACAGATACGCAGTATTTT
CASSQDTFSTDTQYF
>.|once|TRBJ2-3|TRBV12-3/TRBV12-4
TGTGCCAGCAGTTTAAGTCTGACAACGCAGTATTTT
CASSLSLTTQYF
>TRBD2|.|TRBJ2-7|TRBV5-6
TGTGCCAGCAGCTTGGGACGGCTAGCGGGTTACGAGCAGTACTTC
CASSLGRLAGYEQYF
>.|.|TRBJ1-6|TRBV2
TGTGCCAGCACCTGGACAGAAAATTCACCCCTCCACTTT
CASTWTENSPLHF
>TRBD1|.|TRBJ1-3|TRBV19
TGTGCCAGTAGTACACACAGGGGCCGGGACTCTGGAAACACCATATATTTT
CASSTHRGRDSGNTIYF
>.|.|TRBJ1-6|TRBV9
TGTGCCAGCAGCGTAGACGGGGGATCACCCCTCCACTTT
CASSVDGGSPLHF
>.|.|TRBJ1-6|TRBV27
TGTGCCAGCAGTTCCCTCCGCAGGGCCTCCTATAATTCACCCCTCCACTTT
CASSSLRRASYNSPLHF
>.|.|TRBJ2-5|TRBV30
TGTGCCTGGGCAAGCGGGTACGACGAGACCCAGTACTTC
CAWASGYDETQYF
>.|.|TRBJ2-7|TRBV5-6
TGTGCCAGCAGCTTGGGTTGGACAGAGCAGTACTTC
CASSLGWTEQYF
>TRBD1|.|TRBJ2-3|TRBV2
TGTGCCAGCAGTGGACGGGACAGGGGAGGAGATACGCAGTATTTT
CASSGRDRGGDTQYF
>.|.|TRBJ2-5|TRBV5-4
TGTGCCAGCAGCCCTGGACTAACGGGTCCAAACGGGAAACAAGAGACCCAGTACTTC
CASSPGLTGPNGKQETQYF
>.|.|TRBJ1-5|TRBV30
TGTGCCTGGAGTGTACGGGGAGATCAGCCCCAGCATTTT
CAWSVRGDQPQHF
>.|once|TRBJ1-5|TRBV6-6
TGTGCCAGCAGTTCCAGTCAGCCCCAGCATTTT
CASSSSQPQHF
>TRBD2|.|TRBJ2-1|TRBV5-8
TGTGCCAGCAGTCCTGGCGTAATAGCGGGCTCCTACAATGAGCAGTTCTTC
CASSPGVIAGSYNEQFF
>.|.|TRBJ1-1|TRBV11-2
TGTGCCAGCAGCTTAGATCAGGGAATCGGGGCTTTCTTT
CASSLDQGIGAFF
>.|.|TRBJ2-1|TRBV2
TGTGCCAGCAGTGGTTCACGGGGGTACAATGAGCAGTTCTTC
CASSGSRGYNEQFF
>.|.|TRBJ2-7|TRBV15
TGTGCCACCAGCAGCGGAGGGTCTTCCTACGAGCAGTACTTC
CATSSGGSSYEQYF
>TRBD1|.|TRBJ1-1|TRBV10-2
TGCGCCAGCAGAGACAGGGTAGCGAACACTGAAGCTTTCTTT
CASRDRVANTEAFF
>TRBD1|.|TRBJ2-5|TRBV4-1
TGCGCCAGCAGCCAAACCGGGACAGGGAAAGAGACCCAGTACTTC
CASSQTGTGKETQYF
>TRBD1|.|TRBJ1-2|TRBV11-2
TGTGCCAGCGGTGATAGGGGACAGGGTGGCTACACCTTC
CASGDRGQGGYTF
>.|.|TRBJ1-2|TRBV18
TGTGCCAGCTCACCCTCCCCTCGTACTAGGTATGGCTACACCTTC
CASSPSPRTRYGYTF
>TRBD1|.|TRBJ1-1|TRBV19
TGTGCCAGTAGTAGCCGGGACAGGGACGAAGCTTTCTTT
CASSSRDRDEAFF
>TRBD2|.|TRBJ2-2|TRBV24-1
TGTGCCACCAGTGAACGGCGGGAGTACACCGGGGAGCTGTTTTTT
CATSERREYTGELFF
>.|.|TRBJ1-1|TRBV5-4
TGTGCCAGCAGCTCCTACAGGGAGAACACTGAAGCTTTCTTT
CASSSYRENTEAFF
>.|.|TRBJ2-5|TRBV2
TGTGCCGTTGGGCGGGGAAACCAAGAGACCCAGTACTTC
CAVGRGNQETQYF
>TRBD2|.|TRBJ2-2|TRBV5-8
TGTGCCAGCGGGACTAGGGTCCACGGGGAGCTGTTTTTT
CASGTRVHGELFF
>.|.|TRBJ1-1|TRBV19
TGTTTCTCTCGGGGGGGGCCGGAGGCGCACACTGAAGCTTTCTTT
CFSRGGPEAHTEAFF
>.|.|TRBJ1-1|TRBV29-1
TGCAGCGTTTCCACAGGTCCCATGAACACTGAAGCTTTCTTT
CSVSTGPMNTEAFF
>.|.|TRBJ1-3|TRBV24-1
TGTGCCACCAGTGATTTCGGGGGAAACACCATATATTTT
CATSDFGGNTIYF
>TRBD1|.|TRBJ1-2|TRBV4-1
TGCGCCAGCAGCCAAGTAACAGGGGGCGCCGACACCTTC
CASSQVTGGADTF
>.|.|TRBJ1-4|TRBV18
TGTGCCAGCTCCCAGGCGAATCGACAGGATAATGAAAAACTGTTTTTT
CASSQANRQDNEKLFF
>TRBD1|once|TRBJ1-2|TRBV28
TGTGCCAGCAGTTCAGGGGGCCCCACTGGCTATGGCTACACCTTC
CASSSGGPTGYGYTF
>TRBD1|.|TRBJ2-7|TRBV28
TGTGCCAGCAGCTCGGGACAGGGGGACTCCTACGAGCAGTACTTC
CASSSGQGDSYEQYF